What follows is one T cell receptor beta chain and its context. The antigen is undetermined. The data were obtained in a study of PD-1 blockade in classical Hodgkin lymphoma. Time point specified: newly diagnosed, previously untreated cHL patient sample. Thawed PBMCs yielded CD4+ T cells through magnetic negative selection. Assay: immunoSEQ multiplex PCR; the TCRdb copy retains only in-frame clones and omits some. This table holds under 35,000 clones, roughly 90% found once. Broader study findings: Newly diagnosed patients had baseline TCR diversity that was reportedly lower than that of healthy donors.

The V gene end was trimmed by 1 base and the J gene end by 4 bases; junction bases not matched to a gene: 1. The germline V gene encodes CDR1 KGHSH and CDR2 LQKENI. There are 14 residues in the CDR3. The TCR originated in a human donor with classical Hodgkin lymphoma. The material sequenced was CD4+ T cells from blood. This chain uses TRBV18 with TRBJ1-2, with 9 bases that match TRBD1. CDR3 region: CASSPRQGVYGYTF. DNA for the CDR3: TGTGCCAGCTCACCACGACAGGGGGTCTATGGCTACACCTTC.